Presented here are 30 T cell receptor beta chains from one specimen sequenced in a study of CD8 T cells in ankylosing spondylitis. MiXCR, run by TCRdb on the 5' RACE reads, gives a single entry per CDR3 protein. The table records tens of thousands of distinct CDR3 sequences, around 27% of them present only once. The sequencing sample was made of blood, either unsorted or a sorted T cell fraction (not recorded which). The receptors stem from a male donor with ankylosing spondylitis or in good health (not recorded which).

V usage is TRBV5-1 and J usage is TRBJ2-1; D uncertain. The CDR3 is 13 residues long. V gave up 2 bases and J gave up 7 bases, with 10 bases separating them. From germline, CDR1 is SGHRS and CDR2 YFSETQ. CDR3 sequence reads: CASSLSDVNEQFF. CDR3 DNA: TGCGCCAGCAGCTTATCGGATGTGAATGAGCAGTTCTTC.

V and J are TRBV27 and TRBJ2-5, with 14 nucleotides matching TRBD2. CDR1 is MNHEY, CDR2 SMNVEV, per germline (reference sequence). CDR3 size: 18 residues. V trimming: 5 bases; J trimming: 5 bases; junction bases outside the gene matches: 13. DNA for the CDR3: TGTGCCAGCAGTGGAAAGGGACTAGCGGGGGCCCTCCGGGAGACCCAGTACTTC. As protein: CASSGKGLAGALRETQYF.

The chain uses TRBV7-9 and TRBJ1-2; 8 bases align to TRBD1. This CDR3 contains 14 residues. Germline trimming cut 4 bases from V and 3 bases from J; bases unmatched to any gene: 4. CDR1 and CDR2 (germline): SEHNR, FQNEAQ (reference sequence). The CDR3, as DNA: TGTGCCAGCAGCTCGACAGGGGCGGACTATGGCTACACCTTC. Protein product: CASSSTGADYGYTF.

This clonotype was counted only a few times. The V call is TRBV12-3 or TRBV12-4, the J call TRBJ2-3; the D call may be TRBD1 or TRBD2 (5 bases each). The CDR3 length is 12 residues. Trimming shortened V by 4 bases and J by 6 bases, and 8 bases separated the two germline ends. As DNA, the CDR3 is TGTGCCAGCAGTTACGGGGCGGATACGCAGTATTTT. It codes for CASSYGADTQYF.

This chain links TRBV7-9 with TRBJ2-5; either TRBD1 or TRBD2 may fit D (5 bases each). Germline assignment: CDR1 SEHNR and CDR2 FQNEAQ (reference sequence). V lost 4 bases and J lost 5, with 14 bases in between. The CDR3 length is 14 residues. For the CDR3, the DNA is TGTGCCAGCAGCTATTTCTCTGGGGGTGAGACCCAGTACTTC. This sequence encodes CASSYFSGGETQYF.

The gene calls are TRBV5-1 and TRBJ2-7; tentative D call: TRBD2 (6 bases). V was cut by 0 bases and J by 6 bases, with 25 bases left in between. The CDR3 spans 18 residues. Germline V gene sequence: CDR1 SGHRS, CDR2 YFSETQ. CDR3 loop: CASSLVLTRNSGTSEQYF. CDR3 DNA sequence: TGCGCCAGCAGCTTGGTTCTGACCCGTAATAGCGGTACCTCCGAGCAGTACTTC.

The chain carries TRBV28 and TRBJ1-4; D is perhaps TRBD1 (5 bases). Germline lookup yields CDR1 MDHEN and CDR2 SYDVKM. The CDR3 covers 15 residues. Trimming removed 3 bases at V and 7 bases at J, with 15 bases between. CDR3 loop: CASSLGTGTSEKLFF. As DNA, the CDR3 is TGTGCCAGCAGTTTGGGGACGGGGACGTCTGAAAAACTGTTTTTT.

This clonotype was found a few times. This rearrangement joins TRBV20-1 to TRBJ2-3, with D perhaps being TRBD1 or TRBD2 (5 bases each). CDR3 size: 12 residues. Trimming removed 5 bases at V and 10 bases at J, with 16 bases between. Germline loops: CDR1 DFQATT, CDR2 SNEGSKA (reference sequence). The CDR3 protein is CSAAGPRGAQYF. The CDR3 DNA reads TGCAGTGCTGCTGGCCCCCGAGGGGCGCAGTATTTT.

The genes are TRBV3-1 and TRBJ2-2; a possible D gene is TRBD1 (6 bases). The CDR3 length is 13 residues. Germline V gives CDR1 LGHDT, CDR2 YNNKEL (reference sequence). V dropped 6 bases and J dropped 6 bases, with 11 bases sitting between them. CDR3 amino acids: CASSRQVPGELFF. The CDR3 nucleotides read TGTGCCAGCAGTCGACAGGTCCCCGGGGAGCTGTTTTTT. The full variable domain, in which reference TRBV3-1 and TRBJ2-2 provide the parts outside the CDR3, is DTAVSQTPKYLVTQMGNDKSIKCEQNLGHDTMYWYKQDSKKFLKIMFSYNNKELIINETVPNRFSPKSPDKAHLNLHINSLELGDSAVYFCASSRQVPGELFFGEGSRLTVL.

This clonotype was seen more than once but under ten times. The V call is TRBV5-6, the J call TRBJ2-3; D possibly uses TRBD1 or TRBD2 (5 bases each). Between the trimmed V and J ends, which lost 7 bases and 1 base, there was a span of 7 bases. The germline gives CDR1 SGHDT, CDR2 YYEEEE. The CDR3 is 12 residues long. The CDR3 region has the DNA TGTGCCAGCGGGGGAGGCACAGATACGCAGTATTTT. This translates into CASGGGTDTQYF. The full variable domain, completed using reference TRBV5-6 and TRBJ2-3, is DAGVTQSPTHLIKTRGQQVTLRCSPKSGHDTVSWYQQALGQGPQFIFQYYEEEERQRGNFPDRFSGHQFPNYSSELNVNALLLGDSALYLCASGGGTDTQYFGPGTRLTVL.

The chain is built from TRBV7-6 and TRBJ2-5; D is tentatively TRBD1 or TRBD2 (5 bases each). Looked up from germline, CDR1 is SGHVS and CDR2 is FNYEAQ. The CDR3 has 15 residues. The V end was cut by 2 bases, the J end by 4 bases, with 14 bases between. CDR3 nucleotides: TGTGCCAGCAGCTTAAACGGCGGTGGGGGAGAGACCCAGTACTTC. It translates to CASSLNGGGGETQYF.

The V gene is TRBV20-1, the J gene TRBJ2-6; D tentatively reads TRBD1 or TRBD2 (5 bases each). Germline CDR1 is DFQATT and CDR2 is SNEGSKA (reference sequence). The CDR3 sequence is 14 residues long. The V and J ends lost 5 bases and 8 bases respectively, with 16 bases between them. The CDR3 nucleotides read TGCAGTGCTGCGGGTCAGGGATATACCAACGTCCTGACTTTC. It specifies CSAAGQGYTNVLTF.

V gene TRBV7-2 combines with J gene TRBJ1-5; D is possibly TRBD1 (6 bases). CDR3 length: 12 residues. V gave up 5 bases and J gave up 6 bases, with 8 bases separating them. Germline V gene data show CDR1 as SGHTA and CDR2 as FQGNSA. CDR3 amino acids: CASSTGLQPQHF. In DNA form, the CDR3 reads TGTGCCAGCAGCACAGGGCTTCAGCCCCAGCATTTT.

This clonotype came up a few times. The gene calls are TRBV7-2 and TRBJ2-3, with D possibly being TRBD1 or TRBD2 (5 bases each). Trimming removed 3 bases from V and 11 bases from J, with 15 bases in between. The CDR3 covers 13 residues. Germline CDR1 reads SGHTA; CDR2 reads FQGNSA. This CDR3 reads CASSFEGPLRQYF. CDR3 sequence (DNA): TGTGCCAGCAGCTTCGAGGGGCCTCTTAGGCAGTATTTT.

The rearrangement joins TRBV2 to TRBJ2-7, with 9 bases identical to TRBD1. Germline CDR1 and CDR2: SNHLY and FYNNEI. The CDR3 is 15 residues long. J was trimmed by 3 bases and V by 1 base; bases with no gene match: 4. CDR3 residues: CASSEDGTGIYEQYF. As DNA, the CDR3 is TGTGCCAGCAGTGAAGATGGGACAGGGATCTACGAGCAGTACTTC.

This clonotype was seen only a few times. The chain carries TRBV27 and TRBJ2-3; 8 bases map to TRBD2. Germline lookup yields CDR1 MNHEY and CDR2 SMNVEV (reference sequence). J was trimmed by 1 base and V by 5 bases; bases with no gene match: 8. This CDR3 has 16 amino acids. CDR3 coding DNA: TGTGCCAGCAGTGCCCTCCGAGCGGGGGGCACAGATACGCAGTATTTT. Amino acids: CASSALRAGGTDTQYF.

This clonotype was observed at least ten times. The chain links TRBV20-1 to TRBJ2-1; D tentatively reads TRBD1 or TRBD2 (6 bases each). The CDR3 extends over 16 amino acids. CDR1 and CDR2 (germline): DFQATT, SNEGSKA (reference sequence). V shed 5 bases and J shed 10 bases, with 27 bases lying between them. CDR3 protein: CSARPWGAGNEGEQFF. The DNA of the CDR3 is TGCAGTGCTCGTCCTTGGGGGGCAGGCAATGAGGGAGAGCAGTTCTTC.

This rearrangement joins TRBV5-5 to TRBJ2-4, with 8 bases lining up with TRBD1. This CDR3 has 13 amino acids. V trimming: 3 bases; J trimming: 8 bases; junction bases outside the gene matches: 4. The germline CDR1 and CDR2 sequences are SGHKS and YYEKEE (reference sequence). The CDR3 reads CASSSQGADIQYF. The DNA for the CDR3 is TGTGCCAGCAGCTCTCAGGGGGCGGACATTCAGTACTTC.

The chain has TRBV5-6 and TRBJ2-7; D remains ambiguous. The CDR3 totals 11 residues. Trimming left V 4 bases short and J 3 bases short, with 5 bases between. Looked up from germline, CDR1 is SGHDT and CDR2 is YYEEEE. The CDR3 coding sequence is TGTGCCAGCAGCCACCGCTACGAGCAGTACGTC. Its translation: CASSHRYEQYV.

The chain couples TRBV15 to TRBJ2-3; either TRBD1 or TRBD2 may supply D (5 bases each). From germline, CDR1 is LNHNV and CDR2 YYDKDF (reference sequence). CDR3 length: 16 residues. The V end lost 3 bases, the J end lost 2 bases, and 15 bases lay between the germline ends. This CDR3 is CATSRRGLTNTDTQYF. In DNA, the CDR3 is TGTGCCACCAGCAGGAGGGGCCTAACGAACACAGATACGCAGTATTTT.

The sample holds many counts of this clonotype. The chain uses TRBV29-1 and TRBJ2-1; D is perhaps TRBD1 or TRBD2 (5 bases each). The CDR3 runs to 15 residues. Germline lookup yields CDR1 SQVTM and CDR2 ANQGSEA. V lost 1 base, J lost 1 base, and 11 bases lay in between. The CDR3 loop reads CSVEGDRPSYNEQFF. CDR3 coding DNA: TGCAGCGTTGAAGGGGACCGCCCGTCCTACAATGAGCAGTTCTTC.

The rearrangement links TRBV20-1 to TRBJ2-4; D is uncertain. The CDR3 covers 16 residues. CDR1 DFQATT and CDR2 SNEGSKA come from the germline V gene (reference sequence). Deletions cut 4 bases from V and 1 base from J, with 17 bases between. The CDR3 spells CSATRPFLGAKNIQYF. The CDR3 DNA is TGCAGTGCTACGAGACCCTTCCTGGGGGCCAAAAACATTCAGTACTTC.

Only a few counts were recorded for this clonotype. V gene TRBV20-1 combines with J gene TRBJ2-1; possible D gene TRBD2, 5 bases. The V end was cut by 1 base, the J end by 0 bases, with 13 bases between. In germline, CDR1 is DFQATT, CDR2 SNEGSKA (reference sequence). CDR3 size: 16 residues. CDR3 protein: CSARGSGFTSYNEQFF. CDR3 DNA sequence: TGCAGTGCTAGAGGTTCGGGATTTACCTCCTACAATGAGCAGTTCTTC.

This clonotype appeared a few times. The chain has TRBV5-1 and TRBJ2-3; D is uncertain. With 0 bases removed from V and 3 bases from J, the gap between germline ends came to 8 bases. Germline assignment: CDR1 SGHRS and CDR2 YFSETQ. This CDR3 comprises 14 residues. This chain's CDR3 is CASSLEPNTDTQYF. In nucleotides, the CDR3 is TGCGCCAGCAGCTTGGAACCCAATACAGATACGCAGTATTTT.

This clonotype was seen a handful of times. The chain is built from TRBV6-5 and TRBJ2-1, with 8 bases identical to TRBD2. This CDR3 comprises 15 residues. After removal of 0 bases from V and 6 bases from J, the junction contained 4 bases not matched to a gene. Germline CDR1 and CDR2: MNHEY and SVGAGI. CDR3 residues: CASSYSPGRANEQFF. Here the CDR3 DNA reads TGTGCCAGCAGTTACTCGCCCGGGAGGGCCAATGAGCAGTTCTTC.

The V gene is TRBV5-1, the J gene TRBJ1-6; maybe TRBD1 (5 bases). CDR3 size: 15 residues. Germline V lookup: CDR1 SGHRS, CDR2 YFSETQ. V gave up 4 bases and J gave up 7 bases, with 15 bases separating them. The CDR3: CASSLGQGSNSPLHF. CDR3 sequence (DNA): TGCGCCAGCAGCCTGGGGCAGGGTAGCAATTCACCCCTCCACTTT.

A remark on this clonotype: A junction end diverges from the germline sequence, so it may reflect a read error. This rearrangement joins TRBV3-1 to TRBJ2-2, with 10 bases fitting TRBD2. This CDR3 comprises 20 residues. In germline, CDR1 is LGHDT, CDR2 YNNKEL (reference sequence). Written as DNA, the CDR3 is TGTGCCAGCACCCAAGTCCAGGGGGCTTGGACTAGCGGCAACACCGGGGAGCTGTTTTTT. Its translation: CASTQVQGAWTSGNTGELFF.

The chain has TRBV4-2 and TRBJ2-3, with 8 nucleotides matching TRBD2. J was trimmed by 0 bases and V by 4 bases; bases with no gene match: 6. The CDR3 runs 16 residues. The germline V gene encodes CDR1 LGHNA and CDR2 YNFKEQ. The CDR3: CASSRVSGESTDTQYF. CDR3 in DNA: TGTGCCAGCAGCCGGGTTAGCGGGGAAAGCACAGATACGCAGTATTTT.

V usage is TRBV11-1 and J usage is TRBJ1-1; D remains unclear. V was pared by 6 bases and J by 5 bases, with 10 bases between. Germline assignment: CDR1 SGHAT and CDR2 FQDESV (reference sequence). This CDR3 spans 12 amino acids. The CDR3 sequence is CASSWWGTEAFF. DNA of the CDR3: TGTGCCAGCAGTTGGTGGGGAACTGAAGCTTTCTTT. The full variable domain, completed using reference TRBV11-1 and TRBJ1-1, is EAEVAQSPRYKITEKSQAVAFWCDPISGHATLYWYRQILGQGPELLVQFQDESVVDDSQLPKDRFSAERLKGVDSTLKIQPAELGDSAMYLCASSWWGTEAFFGQGTRLTVV.

The chain combines TRBV5-1 with TRBJ2-3, with 7 bases that match TRBD2. The CDR3 extends over 15 amino acids. CDR1 and CDR2 (germline): SGHRS, YFSETQ. V was clipped by 4 bases and J by 0 bases; unmatched bases: 5. The chain's CDR3 is CASSRNGGSTDTQYF. CDR3 DNA sequence: TGCGCCAGCAGCCGGAACGGGGGGAGCACAGATACGCAGTATTTT.